Listed here are 19 T cell receptor beta chains from one sample, sequenced in a study of blood T cell repertoires in COVID-19. Assay used: immunoSEQ multiplex PCR; TCRdb lists only in-frame clones, some missing. The sample lists approximately 190,000 clones, roughly four fifths seen once, with approximately 5.1% in the top ten. The sample comprised peripheral blood. These receptors were collected from a woman in her seventies with active or convalescent COVID-19.

V and J are TRBV7-2 and TRBJ2-3; 9 bases map to TRBD2. With 2 bases clipped from V and 6 bases from J, the junction kept 12 bases outside the gene matches. Per germline, CDR1 SGHTA and CDR2 FQGNSA. CDR3 size: 17 residues. The CDR3 nucleotides are TGTGCCAGCAGCTTATGGGGGGCTAGCGGGACTTCGGATACGCAGTATTTT. It codes for CASSLWGASGTSDTQYF.

The chain uses TRBV5-1 and TRBJ2-5; TRBD1 matches at 7 bases. V lost 7 bases, J lost 2 bases, and 8 bases stayed unmatched. CDR1 is SGHRS, CDR2 YFSETQ, per germline. The CDR3 totals 14 residues. CDR3 region: CASGRDSLQETQYF. CDR3 coding DNA: TGCGCCAGCGGCAGGGACAGCCTTCAAGAGACCCAGTACTTC.

The chain is built from TRBV5-1 and TRBJ2-1; 9 positions match TRBD2. Germline loops: CDR1 SGHRS, CDR2 YFSETQ. The CDR3 runs to 17 residues. V was clipped by 3 bases and J by 1 base; unmatched bases: 8. CDR3 in amino acids: CASSWTASGTSYNEQFF. The CDR3 DNA sequence: TGCGCCAGCAGCTGGACCGCTAGCGGGACGTCCTACAATGAGCAGTTCTTC.

This chain connects TRBV5-1 to TRBJ2-5, with 7 positions matching TRBD1. The CDR3 consists of 13 residues. Germline V lookup: CDR1 SGHRS, CDR2 YFSETQ. V trimming: 4 bases; J trimming: 4 bases; junction bases outside the gene matches: 4. CDR3 loop: CASSKRGRETQYF. CDR3 in DNA: TGCGCCAGCAGCAAGAGGGGGCGAGAGACCCAGTACTTC.

The table lists this clone with a few counts. This sequence joins TRBV28 and TRBJ1-2; D remains ambiguous. This CDR3 has 13 residues. The V and J ends lost 2 bases and 4 bases respectively, with 8 bases between them. Per germline, CDR1 MDHEN and CDR2 SYDVKM. The DNA for the CDR3 is TGTGCCAGCAGTTTAAACATCCTCTATGGCTACACCTTC. It yields the protein CASSLNILYGYTF.

The genes are TRBV23-1 and TRBJ1-1; possible D gene TRBD1, 5 bases. TRBV23-1 is an open reading frame whose function is uncertain. V was shortened by 3 bases and J by 1 base, with 12 bases between the two germline ends. CDR3 length: 15 amino acids. The CDR3 DNA reads TGCGCCAGCAGTCACCAACTCAGGGAGAACACTGAAGCTTTCTTT. It codes for CASSHQLRENTEAFF.

The V gene is TRBV5-1, the J gene TRBJ2-1; no clear D. The ends were cut back, 0 bases at V and 5 bases at J, with 12 bases in the middle. The CDR3 is 15 amino acids. Germline V gives CDR1 SGHRS, CDR2 YFSETQ. The CDR3 region has the DNA TGCGCCAGCAGCTTGGCGGCTAGTCGCCACAATGAGCAGTTCTTC. Translation gives CASSLAASRHNEQFF. The variable domain in full, with the rest retrieved from reference TRBV5-1 and TRBJ2-1, is KAGVTQTPRYLIKTRGQQVTLSCSPISGHRSVSWYQQTPGQGLQFLFEYFSETQRNKGNFPGRFSGRQFSNSRSEMNVSTLELGDSALYLCASSLAASRHNEQFFGPGTRLTVL.

The rearrangement uses TRBV29-1 and TRBJ1-1; TRBD1 aligns across 9 bases. Germline V gene sequence: CDR1 SQVTM, CDR2 ANQGSEA. There are 14 residues in the CDR3. V lost 5 bases, J lost 1 base, and 5 bases stayed unmatched. The CDR3 region is CSVTTGGSNTEAFF. CDR3 DNA sequence: TGCAGCGTTACCACAGGGGGCTCGAACACTGAAGCTTTCTTT.

The rearrangement uses TRBV7-6 and TRBJ2-3; D perhaps matches TRBD1 (5 bases). V was trimmed by 5 bases and J by 2 bases, leaving 26 bases between them. From germline, CDR1 is SGHVS and CDR2 FNYEAQ. The CDR3 length is 19 residues. Here the CDR3 reads CASSPRQWGKGQTTDTQYF. For the CDR3, the DNA is TGTGCCAGCAGCCCCCGGCAGTGGGGCAAGGGTCAGACCACAGATACGCAGTATTTT.

The chain links TRBV10-3 to TRBJ2-3, with TRBD2 matching over 9 bases. The CDR3 covers 16 residues. The J segment lost 4 bases and the V segment lost 0 bases, leaving 5 bases of the junction unmatched. The germline gives CDR1 ENHRY, CDR2 SYGVKD. The CDR3 nucleotides are TGTGCCATCAGTGAGTCGGGCGGGAGGGGGGCAGATACGCAGTATTTT. Translating it yields CAISESGGRGADTQYF.

In regard to this clone: The junction and the germline gene differ at one end; a read error may be behind it. The chain carries TRBV5-1 and TRBJ2-7; 8 positions match TRBD1. The CDR3 has 12 amino acids. Germline V CDR1 and CDR2: SGHRS, YFSETQ. The CDR3 DNA sequence: TGCGCCAGCAGCTTGTCGGGGGACAGGTATTTATTC. This codes for CASSLSGDRYLF.

This clone was seen at least ten times. The V gene is TRBV7-6, the J gene TRBJ2-7; no firm D call. CDR1 SGHVS and CDR2 FNYEAQ come from the germline V gene. V lost 2 bases and J 0 bases, leaving 11 bases between the germline ends. This CDR3 is 15 amino acids long. The DNA of the CDR3 is TGTGCCAGCAGCTTATTACAGATGAGCTCCTACGAGCAGTACTTC. Its protein product is CASSLLQMSSYEQYF.

The CDR3 loop is CASSVRTSGRVSEQFF. CDR3 sequence (DNA): TGTGCCAGCAGCGTGAGGACTAGCGGGAGGGTGAGTGAGCAGTTCTTC. V gene TRBV5-6 combines with J gene TRBJ2-1; 15 nucleotides align to TRBD2. The CDR3 runs 16 residues. The germline V gene has CDR1 SGHDT and CDR2 YYEEEE. After removal of 4 bases from V and 9 bases from J, the junction contained 8 bases not matched to a gene.

The J gene is TRBJ1-1, the V gene TRBV3-1 (or the pseudogene TRBV3-2), with D perhaps TRBD1 (6 bases). Germline lookup yields CDR1 LGHDT and CDR2 YNNKEL (reference sequence). CDR3 size: 14 residues. With 4 bases removed from V and 1 base from J, the gap between germline ends came to 10 bases. DNA for the CDR3: TGTGCCAGCAGCCTTCAACAGGGGAACACTGAAGCTTTCTTT. This translates into CASSLQQGNTEAFF.

This sequence joins TRBV5-6 and TRBJ1-2; 7 bases are a match to TRBD1. Trimming removed 6 bases from V and 6 bases from J; junction bases left unmatched: 5. CDR3 length: 12 amino acids. Germline V CDR1 and CDR2: SGHDT, YYEEEE. CDR3 loop: CASTTDRNGYTF. The CDR3 DNA reads as TGTGCCAGCACCACGGACAGGAATGGCTACACCTTC.

The chain is built from TRBV28 and TRBJ1-5; the match to TRBD1 covers 8 bases. Unmatched junction bases numbered 9, after V lost 6 bases and J lost 2 bases. Germline V gene data show CDR1 as MDHEN and CDR2 as SYDVKM. CDR3 length equals 16 residues. The CDR3 sequence is CASSPLGTGGNQPQHF. The CDR3, as DNA: TGTGCCAGCAGCCCCCTGGGGACAGGAGGCAATCAGCCCCAGCATTTT.

In this sample, this clone turned up once. This rearrangement joins TRBV7-3 to TRBJ2-3, with 11 bases aligning to TRBD2. This CDR3 has 17 amino acids. The germline V gene has CDR1 SGHTA and CDR2 FQGTGA. The trim removed 0 bases at V and 4 bases at J, leaving 6 bases unmatched. CDR3 nucleotide sequence: TGTGCCAGCAGCTTAACGCGGCTAGCGGGAGGTTCAGATACGCAGTATTTT. Protein product: CASSLTRLAGGSDTQYF.

The chain recombines TRBV7-3 with TRBJ2-1, with D perhaps TRBD2 (6 bases). The CDR3 is 19 amino acids. Germline V lookup: CDR1 SGHTA, CDR2 FQGTGA. V was shortened by 1 base and J by 0 bases, with 19 bases between the two germline ends. CDR3 loop: CASSLNPQFSGSSYNEQFF. DNA of the CDR3: TGTGCCAGCAGCTTAAACCCTCAATTTAGCGGAAGCTCCTACAATGAGCAGTTCTTC.

J is TRBJ2-1 and V is TRBV7-3; D is possibly TRBD2 (6 bases). V lost 5 bases and J lost 6, with 14 bases in between. CDR1 and CDR2 (germline): SGHTA, FQGTGA. CDR3 length: 14 residues. CDR3 region: CASSPSGGVNEQFF. For the CDR3, the DNA is TGTGCCAGCAGCCCGAGTGGAGGGGTCAATGAGCAGTTCTTC.